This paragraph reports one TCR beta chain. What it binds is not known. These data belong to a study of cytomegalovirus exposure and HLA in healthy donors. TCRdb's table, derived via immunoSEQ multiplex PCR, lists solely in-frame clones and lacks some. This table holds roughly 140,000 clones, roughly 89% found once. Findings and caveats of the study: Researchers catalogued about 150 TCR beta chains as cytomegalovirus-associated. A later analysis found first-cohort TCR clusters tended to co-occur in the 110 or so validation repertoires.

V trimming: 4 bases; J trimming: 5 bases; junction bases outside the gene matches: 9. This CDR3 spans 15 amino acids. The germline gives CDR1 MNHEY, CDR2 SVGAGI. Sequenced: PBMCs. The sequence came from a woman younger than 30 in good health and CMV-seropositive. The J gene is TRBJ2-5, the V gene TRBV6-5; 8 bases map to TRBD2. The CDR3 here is CASSWGTRLGETQYF. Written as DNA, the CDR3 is TGTGCCAGCAGTTGGGGGACTAGGTTGGGTGAGACCCAGTACTTC.